The source of this TCR beta chain is a study of glioma-infiltrating T cells (dated by TCRdb to about 2016). For the study in its entirety: Sequencing of TCR alpha- and beta-chain repertoires was performed on glioma tissue, on non-neoplastic brain tissue, and on matched peripheral blood mononuclear cells. To gauge divergence between tissue and blood T-cell populations, every tissue-infiltrating repertoire was compared against the peripheral blood repertoire from the same patient. Three low-grade glioma patients, roughly 8 primary glioblastoma patients and three non-glioma patients contributing non-neoplastic brain tissue were included in the paired cohort. Beyond this particular receptor, the publication reports: Very few CDR3 sequences were shared between tissue and blood, attributed to high CDR3 diversity and limited sampling. VJ-independent divergence between tissue and blood was lower than expected in non-neoplastic patients but higher than expected in all gliomas, particularly low-grade gliomas. Small numbers underpinned the group comparisons: eight glioblastoma patients, three low-grade glioma patients and three non-neoplastic patients.

TCR alpha and beta CDR3 regions were amplified with the iRepertoire nested amplicon-rescue multiplex PCR (arm-PCR) platform from RNA. For one-step reverse transcription and amplification, roughly 85-400 ng of tissue mRNA or PBMC total RNA was used as input. Following bead purification, Illumina adapters were added by a secondary multiplex PCR, and libraries between 200 and 400 bp were gel-purified. Libraries carried internal 6-nucleotide barcodes used for demultiplexing. The libraries were sequenced on an Illumina MiSeq using 2x220 or 2x250 nucleotide paired-end reads. As for the authors' bioinformatics: Paired reads were merged with FLASH 1.2.11 and aligned to the GRCh37 human genome with BWA-MEM before extracting TRA and TRB reads. For V and J assignment, an IMGT-derived reference of cassette sequences and CDR3 motifs that included pseudogenes was used. Reads were translated in three frames, and productive CDR3s were defined by a C…FGXG motif without stop codons. A clonotype was defined as a unique combination of a V-J cassette pair and a CDR3 amino acid sequence. Filtering of reads was based on Hamming distance, with the threshold set by the sequence error rate of each sample in mapped regions. Using fastp trimming at Q25 and MiXCR clonotype assembly, TCRdb reanalyzed the public sequencing data and kept in-frame beta chains. When rows share a CDR3 protein, they turn into one entry using the most common DNA and genes. The V and J calls here are based on TCRdb, not the publication. The sample yields some 93,000 distinct CDR3 sequences; approximately 42% were counted once. The ten top clones hold 35% to 45% of the sample.

This clonotype was seen repeatedly, ten times or more. Its antigen target is currently unknown. There are no base qualities to consult, and no much larger clone falls within one base. CDR1 MDHEN and CDR2 SYDVKM are derived from the germline V gene. V loses 6 bases of germline sequence and J loses 5 bases, and the interval between the two ends is 10 bases. The CDR3 measures 12 amino acids from cysteine to phenylalanine. Here the CDR3 DNA is all that survives: 36 bases in frame from base 1. The rearrangement joined TRBV28 to TRBJ2-5, with TRBD2 tentatively as D gene (7 bases match). Sequencing was performed on glioma tissue, nonneoplastic brain tissue, or PBMCs (not recorded which). The origin of this receptor is a human donor with low-grade glioma or glioblastoma, undergoing nonglioma brain surgery, or in good health (not recorded which). The bases read TGTGCCAGCAGAGGGGGGGCTGAGACCCAGTACTTC. Its product reads: CASRGGAETQYF.